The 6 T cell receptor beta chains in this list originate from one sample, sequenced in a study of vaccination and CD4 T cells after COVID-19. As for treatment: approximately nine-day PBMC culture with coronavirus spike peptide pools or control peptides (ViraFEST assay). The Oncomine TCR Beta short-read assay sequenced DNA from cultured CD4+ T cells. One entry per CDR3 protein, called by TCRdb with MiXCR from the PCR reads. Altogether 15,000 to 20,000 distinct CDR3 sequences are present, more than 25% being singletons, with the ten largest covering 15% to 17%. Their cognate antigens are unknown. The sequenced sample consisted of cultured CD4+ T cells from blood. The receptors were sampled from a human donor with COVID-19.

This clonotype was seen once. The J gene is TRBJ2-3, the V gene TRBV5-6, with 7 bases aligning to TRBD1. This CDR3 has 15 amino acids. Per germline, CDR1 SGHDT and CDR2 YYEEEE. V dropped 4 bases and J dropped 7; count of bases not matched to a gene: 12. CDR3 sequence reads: CASSPLLGGLNTQYF. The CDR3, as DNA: TGTGCCAGCAGCCCGCTTCTAGGGGGCTTGAATACGCAGTATTTT.

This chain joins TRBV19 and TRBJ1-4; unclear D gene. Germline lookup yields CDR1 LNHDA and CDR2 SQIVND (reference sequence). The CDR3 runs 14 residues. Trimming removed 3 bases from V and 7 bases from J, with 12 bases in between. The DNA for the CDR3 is TGTGCCAGTAGTATGAACCCCGGTAGTGAAAAACTGTTTTTT. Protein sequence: CASSMNPGSEKLFF.

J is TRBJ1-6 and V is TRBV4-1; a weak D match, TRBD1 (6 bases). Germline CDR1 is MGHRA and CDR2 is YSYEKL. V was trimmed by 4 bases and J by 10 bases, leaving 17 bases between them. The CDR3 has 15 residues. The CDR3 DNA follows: TGCGCCAGCAGCCTCGCGACAGGTTCCAAATCACCCCTCCACTTT. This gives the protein CASSLATGSKSPLHF.

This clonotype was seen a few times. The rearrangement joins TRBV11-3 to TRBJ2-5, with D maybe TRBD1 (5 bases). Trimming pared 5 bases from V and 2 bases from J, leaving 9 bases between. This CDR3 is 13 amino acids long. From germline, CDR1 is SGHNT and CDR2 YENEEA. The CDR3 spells CASSDSEQETQYF. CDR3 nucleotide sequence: TGTGCCAGCAGCGACAGTGAACAAGAGACCCAGTACTTC.

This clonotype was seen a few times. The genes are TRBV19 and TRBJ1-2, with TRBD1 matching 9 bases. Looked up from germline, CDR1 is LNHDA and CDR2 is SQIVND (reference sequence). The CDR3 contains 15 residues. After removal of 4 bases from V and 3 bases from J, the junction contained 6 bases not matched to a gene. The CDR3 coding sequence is TGTGCCAGTAGTACAAGGGACAGGGACTACTATGGCTACACCTTC. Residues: CASSTRDRDYYGYTF.

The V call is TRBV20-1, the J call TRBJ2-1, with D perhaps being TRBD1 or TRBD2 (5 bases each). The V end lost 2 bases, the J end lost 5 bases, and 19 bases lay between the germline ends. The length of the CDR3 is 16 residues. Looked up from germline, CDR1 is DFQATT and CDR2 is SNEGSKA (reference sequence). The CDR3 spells CSARSLEGPGHNEQFF. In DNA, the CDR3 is TGCAGTGCTAGATCCCTCGAGGGGCCAGGACACAATGAGCAGTTCTTC.